The count of the clone carrying this TCR beta chain is one. The sample is drawn from a study of CD8 T cells in Susac syndrome. Purification of the CD8+ and CD4+ T cells relied on negative isolation, and TEMRA cells underwent FACS enrichment. The authors reverse transcribed roughly 0.45 to 1 ug RNA with random hexamers. The authors amplified TCR beta CDR3 across 54 Vbeta and 13 Jbeta using immunoSEQ multiplex PCR. From the immunoSEQ multiplex PCR reads, TCRdb called clonotypes with MiXCR, one entry per CDR3 protein. The sample has roughly 200,000 distinct CDR3 sequences; 80% to 95% are singletons. The sequence was collected from a human donor in good health. Sequencing input: CD4+ T cells from PBMCs.

This CDR3 is CASSLFPAGGTGELFF. The CDR3 DNA reads as TGTGCCAGCAGCTTATTCCCAGCGGGGGGGACCGGGGAGCTGTTTTTT. This chain links TRBV5-4 with TRBJ2-2, with 10 bases that match TRBD2. The CDR3 is made up of 16 amino acids. Germline-derived CDR1 and CDR2 are SGHNT and YYREEE (reference sequence). The ends lost 2 bases at V and 5 bases at J; junction bases unmatched: 6.